One sample yielded the 6 T cell receptor beta chains listed below, sequenced in a study of T cell clones after liver transplantation (dated by TCRdb to between 2017 and 2020). Library preparation employed the immunoSEQ multiplex PCR assay. The clones in this table, taken by TCRdb from immuneACCESS, are in-frame only. Not every clone is retained; where verified, under half of the shortfall comes from an unresolved V gene, and the cause of the rest is unknown. The sample profile shows 85,000 to 110,000 clones; about 80% of them were found once. The top ten constitute roughly 2.8% of the sample. The source was CD4+ T cells from blood, collected approximately 50 months after liver transplant. The source is a human patient who received a liver transplant. Following transplantation, part of the T cell population may be supplied by the graft donor rather than the patient.

V is TRBV6-1 and J is TRBJ2-7; D gene uncertain. The CDR3 totals 14 residues. The ends were cut back, 0 bases at V and 3 bases at J, with 9 bases in the middle. Germline V CDR1 and CDR2: MNHNS, SASEGT. The CDR3 DNA sequence: TGTGCCAGCAGTGAAGCCGGGCAGGACTACGAGCAGTACTTC. Translated: CASSEAGQDYEQYF.

The V call is TRBV19, the J call TRBJ2-1, with a possible D match to TRBD1 (6 bases). Germline CDR1 is LNHDA and CDR2 is SQIVND (reference sequence). Trimming removed 4 bases from V and 5 bases from J, with 12 bases in between. This CDR3 has 14 amino acids. The CDR3 DNA reads as TGTGCCAGTAGTAAGCAGGGGCGAGACAATGAGCAGTTCTTC. Translating it yields CASSKQGRDNEQFF.

This clone was seen just once. The chain has TRBV19 and TRBJ1-4; D gene uncertain. Germline V CDR1 and CDR2: LNHDA, SQIVND (reference sequence). This CDR3 region has 15 residues. V lost 5 bases and J 5 bases, leaving 15 bases between the germline ends. This chain's CDR3 is CASSEGVSPNEKLFF. CDR3 sequence (DNA): TGTGCCAGTAGTGAGGGCGTCAGCCCGAATGAAAAACTGTTTTTT.

This clone turned up a few times. This chain connects TRBV2 to TRBJ2-1; the match to TRBD2 covers 7 bases. The length of the CDR3 is 15 residues. Per the germline V gene, CDR1 is SNHLY and CDR2 is FYNNEI. The junction had 12 bases not matched to a gene; V was cut back by 7 bases and J by 6 bases. Here the CDR3 reads CASKQRAGESNEQFF. The CDR3 nucleotides read TGTGCCAGCAAACAGCGGGCGGGAGAAAGCAATGAGCAGTTCTTC.

J is TRBJ1-1 and V is TRBV6-6; possibly TRBD1 for D (5 bases). The CDR3 has 16 amino acids. Between the trimmed V and J ends, which lost 7 bases and 0 bases, there was a span of 18 bases. Germline loops: CDR1 MNHNY, CDR2 SVGAGI (reference sequence). The DNA for the CDR3 is TGTGCCAGCACCACTCCACCGGGACTCTTGAACACTGAAGCTTTCTTT. Translated: CASTTPPGLLNTEAFF.

This clone was seen a single time. The chain employs TRBV10-2 and TRBJ1-6; TRBD1 aligns across 9 bases. The CDR3 has 16 residues. Germline CDR1 reads WSHSY; CDR2 reads SAAADI. Trimming removed 3 bases from V and 4 bases from J; junction bases left unmatched: 4. The CDR3 bases are TGCGCCAGCAGTGATCCGGACAGGGGATATAATTCACCCCTCCACTTT. It specifies CASSDPDRGYNSPLHF.